The TCR beta chain under discussion was sequenced for a study of blood T cell repertoires in COVID-19. Study context: T cells, B-cell-depleted T cells, or PBMCs supplied cDNA or gDNA.

Original analysis: From reference gene primer amplification, estimates of nucleated cell counts were derived. This table comes from immunoSEQ multiplex PCR, and its TCRdb copy is limited to in-frame clones, with some not included. That table is the source of V, J and clone size, and D and trimming were worked out from the DNA. Here the sample spans 300,000 to 400,000 clones, roughly nine tenths being singletons. With V trimmed by 3 bases and J by 4 bases, 5 bases remained unmatched. Germline V gene lookup returns CDR1 KGHDR and CDR2 SFDVKD. There are 16 residues in the CDR3. This clone came up once. The rearrangement uses TRBV24-1 and TRBJ2-3; 11 bases are shared with TRBD2. The sample taken for sequencing was PBMCs or T cells enriched from blood (not recorded which). This clonotype was sampled from a man between 60 and 75 years old who had recovered from COVID-19. In DNA form, the CDR3 reads TGTGCCACCAGTGATCAAACTAGCGGGAGCCCAGATACGCAGTATTTT. This sequence encodes CATSDQTSGSPDTQYF.